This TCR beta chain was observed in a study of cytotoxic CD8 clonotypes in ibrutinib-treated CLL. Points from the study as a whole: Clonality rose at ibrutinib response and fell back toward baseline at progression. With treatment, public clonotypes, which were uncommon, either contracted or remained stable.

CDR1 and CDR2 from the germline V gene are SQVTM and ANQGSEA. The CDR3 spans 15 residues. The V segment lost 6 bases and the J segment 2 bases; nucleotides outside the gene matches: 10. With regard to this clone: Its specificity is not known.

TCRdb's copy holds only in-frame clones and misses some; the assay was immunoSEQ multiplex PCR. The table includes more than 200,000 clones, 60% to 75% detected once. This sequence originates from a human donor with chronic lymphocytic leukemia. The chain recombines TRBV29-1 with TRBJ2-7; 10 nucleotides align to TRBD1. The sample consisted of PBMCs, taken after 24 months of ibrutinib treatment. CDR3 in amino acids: CSVEEDRGGPYEQYF. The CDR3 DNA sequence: TGCAGCGTGGAGGAGGACAGGGGGGGCCCCTACGAGCAGTACTTC.